These T cell receptor beta chains were read from a single sample in a study of siplizumab effects on memory and regulatory T cells. Assay: immunoSEQ multiplex PCR; the TCRdb copy retains only in-frame clones and omits some. The sample contains approximately 100,000 clones, just over 90% of which appear only once. Sequencing input: Tregs sorted from blood. These receptors originate from a human donor in good health. CDR3s include the opening cysteine and the closing phenylalanine or tryptophan. Each record gives: clone size, D gene, V gene, J gene, CDR3 protein, CDR3 DNA. The D gene is left open where the match is weak. Clone size is given for some rows only: seen once, a few or many times, or a class if the clone is expanded.

>-|TRBD1|TRBV7-2|TRBJ2-7
CASSERQGAYEQYF
TGTGCCAGCAGCGAACGCCAGGGGGCTTACGAGCAGTACTTC
>-|TRBD2|TRBV19|TRBJ2-6
CASSMWASGRAGANVLTF
TGTGCCAGTAGTATGTGGGCTAGCGGGAGGGCTGGGGCCAACGTCCTGACTTTC
>-|TRBD1|TRBV7-9|TRBJ1-5
CASSVGQDQPQHF
TGTGCCAGCAGCGTAGGACAGGATCAGCCCCAGCATTTT
>-|-|TRBV6-6|TRBJ2-5
CASSSSDTRETQYF
TGTGCCAGCAGTTCCTCGGACACTAGGGAGACCCAGTACTTC
>-|-|TRBV5-1|TRBJ2-5
CASSLGPNRQEETQYF
TGCGCCAGCAGCCTCGGACCAAACCGACAAGAAGAGACCCAGTACTTC
>-|TRBD2|TRBV7-8|TRBJ2-3
CASSGRTSAIRSTDTQYF
TGTGCCAGCAGCGGACGGACTAGCGCGATCCGGAGCACAGATACGCAGTATTTT
>-|-|TRBV7-6|TRBJ2-2
CASSPPWGELFF
TGTGCCAGCAGCCCCCCATGGGGGGAGCTGTTTTTT
>-|-|TRBV4-1|TRBJ2-3
CASSQEVAMGQDTQYF
TGCGCCAGCAGCCAAGAAGTAGCAATGGGTCAAGATACGCAGTATTTT
>-|-|TRBV6-5|TRBJ1-1
CASSFRDPDRNTEAFF
TGTGCCAGCAGTTTCCGGGACCCCGATAGGAACACTGAAGCTTTCTTT
>-|TRBD2|TRBV5-1|TRBJ2-1
CASSLKLAGENEQFF
TGCGCCAGCAGCTTGAAGCTAGCGGGAGAGAATGAGCAGTTCTTC
>-|-|TRBV7-9|TRBJ2-3
CASSRTGGTQYF
TGTGCCAGCAGCCGGACCGGTGGTACGCAGTATTTT
>-|-|TRBV27|TRBJ1-5
CASSRVSNQPQHF
TGTGCCAGCAGTCGTGTTAGCAATCAGCCCCAGCATTTT
>-|-|TRBV10-3|TRBJ1-2
CAISEGGTGYTF
TGTGCCATCAGTGAAGGGGGGACTGGCTACACCTTC
>-|TRBD1|TRBV29-1|TRBJ1-5
CSVEAGQGSNQPQHF
TGCAGCGTTGAGGCGGGACAGGGAAGCAATCAGCCCCAGCATTTT
>-|TRBD1|TRBV6-5|TRBJ1-1
CASRKTGYGEKAFF
TGTGCCAGCAGAAAGACAGGGTACGGGGAAAAAGCTTTCTTT
>-|TRBD1|TRBV10-1|TRBJ1-4
CASPQIRGQGVAGKLFF
TGCGCCAGCCCGCAAATCCGGGGACAGGGGGTTGCGGGAAAACTGTTTTTT
>-|-|TRBV29-1|TRBJ2-7
CSATGRSYEQYF
TGCAGCGCCACGGGGCGATCCTACGAGCAGTACTTC
>few|-|TRBV4-1|TRBJ1-2
CASTPGGAGGYTF
TGCGCCAGCACCCCCGGCGGGGCGGGGGGCTACACCTTC
>-|TRBD2|TRBV7-7|TRBJ2-7
CASSHATSATYEQYF
TGTGCTAGCAGTCATGCGACTAGCGCAACCTACGAGCAGTACTTC
>-|TRBD2|TRBV14|TRBJ2-7
CASSPLAGGIYEQYF
TGTGCCAGCAGCCCTCTAGCGGGAGGAATCTACGAGCAGTACTTC
>-|-|TRBV25-1|TRBJ2-5
CASSDPGGVVETQYF
TGTGCCAGCAGTGATCCCGGGGGCGTGGTAGAGACCCAGTACTTC
>-|-|TRBV6-5|TRBJ1-2
CASSYEWGEFYGYTF
TGTGCCAGCAGTTACGAGTGGGGCGAGTTCTATGGCTACACCTTC
>-|-|TRBV19|TRBJ1-1
CASSIVGRMTTEAFF
TGTGCCAGTAGTATTGTCGGGCGGATGACCACTGAAGCTTTCTTT
>-|TRBD2|TRBV4-1|TRBJ2-7
CASSQEPGLAAYEQYF
TGCGCCAGCAGCCAAGAGCCGGGACTAGCGGCCTACGAGCAGTACTTC